The sequence of this T cell receptor (beta chain) was determined in a study of cytomegalovirus exposure and HLA in healthy donors. Whole-study context: The early release's HLA-typed donors yielded tens of millions of unique TCRs.

There are a few counts of this clone. Its specificity is unknown. Donors were nominally healthy when sampled, though unrecorded immune exposures were likely. CDR1 and CDR2 from the germline V gene are SGDLS and YYNGEE. CDR3 length: 15 residues. V lost 0 bases and J 0 bases, leaving 9 bases between the germline ends. In the PCR, 60 Vbeta and 13 Jbeta primers were used. Using immunoSEQ multiplex PCR, the repertoire was profiled, and TCRdb retains in-frame clones only, with some absent. Altogether around 140,000 clones are present, over 75% being singletons, with the ten largest covering around 2.5%. Study-wide findings and caveats: Some V segments, including TRBV6-2 and TRBV6-3, were excluded as indistinguishable.

The V and J genes are TRBV9 and TRBJ1-1; D gene ambiguous. The sample consisted of PBMCs. This clonotype was sampled from a man aged 50-60 years in good health and CMV-seronegative. The CDR3 loop reads CASSVASHMNTEAFF. In DNA, the CDR3 is TGTGCCAGCAGCGTAGCTTCACACATGAACACTGAAGCTTTCTTT.